This entry lists 27 T cell receptor beta chains sequenced from one sample in a study of tumor-infiltrating lymphocytes in primary liver carcinoma. Priming with a constant-region primer yielded TCR beta cDNA from about 480 ng total RNA. Libraries covering TCR beta were generated through three nested multiplex PCR rounds (using a slightly modified ARM-PCR). With TRBV1-TRBV30 forward primers and a C-beta reverse primer, the first two PCR rounds were run for around 11 cycles each. TCRdb re-analysed the multiplex PCR reads in MiXCR, keeping a single row per CDR3 protein. Altogether about 43,000 distinct CDR3 sequences are present, over 70% being singletons, with the ten largest covering under 20%. Unsorted bulk tissue of roughly 18-31 mg yielded co-extracted RNA and DNA. The material sequenced was liver tumor tissue from sampling region 2. Sample subset: tumor region T2, inferior pole. These receptors all come from a middle-aged man with primary liver carcinoma and hepatitis B virus infection.

As to this clonotype: The CDR3 end shows no conserved phenylalanine or tryptophan, and so a read error is likely. Because the CDR3's place on the DNA is in doubt, the DNA is left out and the CDR3 is given as listed by TCRdb. V is TRBV29-1 and J is TRBJ2-7; the table's D call TRBD1 went unverified against the DNA. Germline V gives CDR1 SQVTM, CDR2 ANQGSEA. Inclusive of both ends, the CDR3 amounts to 16 amino acids. CDR3: CSAMTSGTGTPNEEYL.

This clonotype appeared many times. This chain connects TRBV7-9 to TRBJ2-6, with D perhaps assigned TRBD1 or TRBD2 (5 bases each). V was cut by 5 bases and J by 0 bases, with 17 bases left in between. CDR1 and CDR2 from the germline V gene are SEHNR and FQNEAQ (reference sequence). The length of the CDR3 is 18 residues. DNA for the CDR3: TGTGCCAGCAGCCCTCAACCGGGACGGAGCTCTGGGGCCAACGTCCTGACTTTC. Protein: CASSPQPGRSSGANVLTF.

Note on this clonotype: An end of the junction does not agree with germline; a read error may underlie this. The chain carries TRBV6-1 and TRBJ1-2, with D hard to call. CDR1 is MNHNS and CDR2 is SASEGT in the germline V gene. This CDR3 is 12 amino acids long. CDR3 DNA sequence: TGTGCCAGCAGTGCCCCCCTGTATGGCTACATATTC. Its translation is CASSAPLYGYIF.

With regard to this clonotype: An end of the junction does not agree with germline; a read error may underlie this. The chain joins TRBV6-1 to TRBJ2-7; D not resolved. The CDR3 extends over 16 amino acids. Germline CDR1 and CDR2: MNHNS and SASEGT. CDR3 sequence: CASSRSTAASSYEQQF. For the CDR3, the DNA is TGTGCCAGCAGTCGCTCAACGGCTGCGAGCTCCTACGAGCAGCAGTTC.

The chain carries TRBV29-1 and TRBJ2-1; 7 positions match TRBD2. This CDR3 region has 11 residues. CDR1 SQVTM and CDR2 ANQGSEA come from the germline V gene. The CDR3 DNA reads as TGCAGGGTTCAGTGGGAGGGTGAACAGTTCTTC. As protein: CRVQWEGEQFF.

This clonotype is a singleton in its sample. V usage is TRBV28 and J usage is TRBJ2-1, with 8 bases aligning to TRBD2. Germline V gene sequence: CDR1 MDHEN, CDR2 SYDVKM. V gave up 10 bases and J gave up 4 bases; unmatched junction bases: 6. The CDR3 totals 13 residues. As DNA, the CDR3 is TGTGCCAACGGTTTAGCGGGGTACAATGAGCAGTTCTTC. It specifies CANGLAGYNEQFF.

Comments on this clonotype: A read error is likely, as this CDR3 ends without the conserved phenylalanine or tryptophan. The DNA is omitted, as the CDR3 cannot be located on it reliably, and the CDR3 follows TCRdb's listing. The rearrangement uses TRBV5-4 and TRBJ2-2. A total of 13 residues make up the CDR3, ends included. CDR1 is SGHNT and CDR2 is YYREEE in the germline V gene (reference sequence). The CDR3 sequence: CASRAGGTGEQFS.

Concerning this clonotype: Because it lacks the conserved phenylalanine or tryptophan at the end, this CDR3 is likely a read error. V gene TRBV11-1 combines with J gene TRBJ2-4; D is perhaps TRBD2 (6 bases). This CDR3 has 17 residues. Trimming removed 4 bases at V and 5 bases at J, with 21 bases between. Per germline, CDR1 SGHAT and CDR2 FQDESV (reference sequence). CDR3 nucleotides: TGTGCCAGCAGCTCTCCGGGACTGGGAGCATCTGAAAACATTCAGTACTTG. Protein sequence: CASSSPGLGASENIQYL.

For this clonotype: Mismatch with germline at one junction end may stem from a read error. DNA for the CDR3: TGTACCAGCAGTTGGGGAAACATGGAAAAACTGATTTTT. Translating it yields CTSSWGNMEKLIF. The rearrangement joins TRBV12-3 or TRBV12-4 to TRBJ1-4; D is uncertain. The CDR3 loop spans 13 amino acids.

Worth noting for this clonotype: The CDR3 does not end in the conserved phenylalanine or tryptophan, so this is likely a read error. The V call is TRBV6-6, the J call TRBJ2-5; no clear D. V dropped 2 bases and J dropped 3 bases, with 1 base sitting between them. CDR3 length: 11 residues. Germline CDR1 is MNHNY and CDR2 is SVGAGI (reference sequence). The CDR3 reads CASSYKETQYL. CDR3 in DNA: TGTGCCAGCAGTTACAAAGAGACCCAGTACCTA.

The rearrangement links TRBV12-3 or TRBV12-4 to TRBJ2-3, with 7 bases that match TRBD2. The V and J ends lost 11 bases and 1 base, in that order; junction bases with no gene match: 6. The CDR3 length is 13 residues. The CDR3 spells CAGSTSGTDTQYF. The CDR3 DNA sequence: TGTGCCGGTAGTACTAGCGGCACAGATACGCAGTATTTT.

Comment on this clonotype: A read error may explain this, as a much larger clone is one base away. J is TRBJ2-5 and V is TRBV2, with 9 bases lining up with TRBD2. The CDR3 extends over 13 amino acids. Germline V CDR1 and CDR2: SNHLY, FYNNEI. V shed 6 bases and J 5 bases; nucleotides not matched to a gene: 4. In DNA, the CDR3 is TGTGCCAGCAGCGGGACTAGCCTGGAGACCCAGTACTTC. This codes for CASSGTSLETQYF.

Many counts were recorded for this clonotype. The chain uses TRBV10-2 and TRBJ2-4; D remains unclear. The V gene lost 5 bases and the J gene lost 8 bases, with 10 bases spanning the gap. CDR1 and CDR2 (germline): WSHSY, SAAADI. The CDR3 covers 12 residues. The CDR3 DNA sequence: TGCGCCAGCAGTCATAGTATGGACATTCAGTACTTC. Protein product: CASSHSMDIQYF.

Only one count was recorded for this clonotype. One end of the junction does not line up with germline, which may come from a read error. The chain carries TRBV5-1 and TRBJ2-7, with D possibly TRBD2 on 5 matching bases. The CDR3 consists of 14 residues. CDR1 is SGHRS, CDR2 YFSETQ, per germline. CDR3 sequence reads: CSSSLEPGCDEQYF. CDR3 bases: TGCTCCAGCAGCTTGGAGCCGGGGTGCGACGAGCAGTACTTC.

This clonotype was recorded a few times. An end of the junction differs from the germline gene, which may be a read error. CDR3 DNA sequence: TGCGGCGTCGAAAAAGGTGACGAGCAGTACTTC. Translation gives CGVEKGDEQYF. The chain combines TRBV29-1 with TRBJ2-7; no definite D call. Per the germline V gene, CDR1 is SQVTM and CDR2 is ANQGSEA. CDR3 size: 11 residues.

This clonotype was recorded only once. Mismatch with germline at one junction end may stem from a read error. The chain carries TRBV6-1 and TRBJ2-2, with D perhaps TRBD1 (6 bases). Germline CDR1 MNHNS, CDR2 SASEGT. This CDR3 comprises 14 residues. CDR3 bases: TGTGCCAGCAACCCCCGAGGGACAATAGAGGAGCCGTTTTTC. Translation gives CASNPRGTIEEPFF.

Concerning this clonotype: Its ends do not fully match the called genes, so a read error is possible. The rearrangement joins TRBV5-4 to TRBJ2-5; 8 nucleotides line up with TRBD2. This CDR3 has 14 residues. Germline-derived CDR1 and CDR2 are SGHNT and YYREEE (reference sequence). Here the CDR3 reads CANSPSGRMETQYF. CDR3 DNA sequence: TGTGCCAACAGCCCCAGCGGGAGAATGGAGACTCAGTACTTC.

For this clonotype: The germline gene is not matched at one end of the junction; a read error may be the cause. The CDR3 DNA sequence: TGTGTCAGCAACAATCGCTTACAGGGAACCTCCTACAATGAGCAGTCCTTC. Protein product: CVSNNRLQGTSYNEQSF. The chain carries TRBV6-1 and TRBJ2-1, with D possibly being TRBD1 (6 bases). CDR1 and CDR2 (germline): MNHNS, SASEGT. The CDR3 sequence is 17 residues long.

This chain uses TRBV7-2 with TRBJ2-1; 12 bases agree with TRBD2. The V segment lost 5 bases and the J segment 7 bases; nucleotides outside the gene matches: 15. This CDR3 is built from 18 residues. Germline assignment: CDR1 SGHTA and CDR2 FQGNSA. The CDR3 loop is CASSHKPTSGSQGNEQFF. CDR3 coding DNA: TGTGCCAGCAGCCATAAACCGACTAGCGGGAGTCAGGGGAATGAGCAGTTCTTC. Looking up the rest from reference TRBV7-2 and TRBJ2-1 gives the full variable domain: GAGVSQSPSNKVTEKGKDVELRCDPISGHTALYWYRQSLGQGLEFLIYFQGNSAPDKSGLPSDRFSAERTGGSVSTLTIQRTQQEDSAVYLCASSHKPTSGSQGNEQFFGPGTRLTVL.

This chain connects TRBV10-3 to TRBJ2-7, with TRBD1 as a possible D gene (6 bases). Per the germline V gene, CDR1 is ENHRY and CDR2 is SYGVKD. V dropped 7 bases and J dropped 5 bases, with 15 bases sitting between them. The CDR3 loop spans 13 amino acids. The CDR3 region is CAIKTDRADEQYF. CDR3 nucleotide sequence: TGTGCCATCAAGACGGACAGAGCCGACGAGCAGTACTTC.

Worth noting for this clonotype: This likely comes from a read error, as the CDR3 has no conserved phenylalanine or tryptophan at its end. The CDR3 DNA is TGCCCCAGCATGGGCCCTTACGAGCAGTACATC. It codes for CPSMGPYEQYI. The chain links TRBV10-2 to TRBJ2-7; D is undetermined. Germline values: CDR1 WSHSY, CDR2 SAAADI. CDR3 length: 11 amino acids.

Many counts were recorded for this clonotype. This chain uses TRBV20-1 with TRBJ1-1; 10 bases align to TRBD1. Germline trimming cut 1 base from V and 8 bases from J; bases unmatched to any gene: 7. Germline CDR1 and CDR2: DFQATT and SNEGSKA (reference sequence). The CDR3 sequence is 14 residues long. CDR3 residues: CSARVTTGGPEAFF. CDR3 DNA sequence: TGCAGTGCTAGAGTGACGACAGGGGGCCCAGAAGCTTTCTTT.

This clonotype was recorded a few times. The conserved phenylalanine or tryptophan is not found at the CDR3 terminus, so this likely reflects a read error. The gene calls are TRBV18 and TRBJ2-3; unclear D gene. The CDR3 is 11 residues long. Trimming pared 3 bases from V and 3 bases from J, leaving 1 base between. CDR1 and CDR2 (germline): KGHSH, LQKENI. The CDR3 here is CASSPTDTQYI. CDR3 DNA sequence: TGTGCCAGCTCACCGACAGATACGCAGTATATT.

As for this clonotype: The germline gene is not matched at one end of the junction; a read error may be the cause. The rearrangement joins TRBV29-1 to TRBJ2-2; tentatively, D is TRBD1 or TRBD2 (5 bases each). The CDR3 is 14 residues long. CDR1 is SQVTM and CDR2 is ANQGSEA in the germline V gene. In DNA, the CDR3 is TGCAGCGTCCTTGGTCCGGGGCCCACCAGGGAGCTGTTTTTT. Amino acid sequence: CSVLGPGPTRELFF.

This clonotype was observed once. An end of the junction differs from the germline gene, which may be a read error. The chain employs TRBV12-3 or TRBV12-4 and TRBJ2-1, with TRBD2 as a possible D gene (6 bases). The CDR3 length is 16 residues. The CDR3 is CVSGFVGGRSYNEQFF. CDR3 DNA: TGTGTCAGCGGTTTTGTCGGTGGGAGGTCCTACAATGAGCAGTTCTTC.

V gene TRBV7-2 combines with J gene TRBJ2-7; D might be TRBD1 (7 bases). Germline V gene lookup returns CDR1 SGHTA and CDR2 FQGNSA. The CDR3 contains 16 residues. V lost 7 bases to trimming and J lost 6 bases, with 25 bases between them. CDR3 in DNA: TGTGCCAGCACTTTTGGACCGGGGCAGGGGGGACGCGAGCAGTACTTC. It translates to CASTFGPGQGGREQYF.

This chain links TRBV11-2 with TRBJ2-5; 10 bases line up with TRBD2. CDR1 and CDR2 from the germline V gene are SGHAT and FQNNGV. This CDR3 region has 17 residues. V shed 5 bases and J 7 bases; nucleotides not matched to a gene: 16. The CDR3 DNA reads TGTGCCAGCAGCCTAGGACTAGCGGATGACTCGAGCGGGACCCAGTACTTC. Translated, it gives CASSLGLADDSSGTQYF.